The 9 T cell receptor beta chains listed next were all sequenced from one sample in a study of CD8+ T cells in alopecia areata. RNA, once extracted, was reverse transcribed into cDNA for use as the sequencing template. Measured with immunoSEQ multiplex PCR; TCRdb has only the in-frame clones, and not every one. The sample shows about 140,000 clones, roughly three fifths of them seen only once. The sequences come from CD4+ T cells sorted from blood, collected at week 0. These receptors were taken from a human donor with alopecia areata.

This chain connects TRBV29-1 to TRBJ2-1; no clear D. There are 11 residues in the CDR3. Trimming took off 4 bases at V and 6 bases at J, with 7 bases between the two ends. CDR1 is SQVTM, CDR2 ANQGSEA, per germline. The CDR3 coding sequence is TGCAGCGTTGCCGTGGTCAATGAGCAGTTCTTC. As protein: CSVAVVNEQFF.

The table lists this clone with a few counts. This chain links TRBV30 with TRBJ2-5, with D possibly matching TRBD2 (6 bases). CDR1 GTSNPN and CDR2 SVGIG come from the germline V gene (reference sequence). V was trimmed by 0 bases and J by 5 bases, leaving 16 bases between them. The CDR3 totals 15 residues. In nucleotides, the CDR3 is TGTGCCTGGAGTGTAGGAGGGAAGAATTTGGAGACCCAGTACTTC. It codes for CAWSVGGKNLETQYF.

CDR3 region: CASGAGVRETQYF. The CDR3 coding sequence is TGTGCCAGCGGGGCAGGGGTTCGAGAGACCCAGTACTTC. The chain carries TRBV5-6 and TRBJ2-5; D is possibly TRBD1 (6 bases). V was clipped by 7 bases and J by 4 bases, with 14 bases between them. In germline, CDR1 is SGHDT, CDR2 YYEEEE. This CDR3 has 13 residues. The full variable domain, rest sourced from reference TRBV5-6 and TRBJ2-5, is DAGVTQSPTHLIKTRGQQVTLRCSPKSGHDTVSWYQQALGQGPQFIFQYYEEEERQRGNFPDRFSGHQFPNYSSELNVNALLLGDSALYLCASGAGVRETQYFGPGTRLLVL.

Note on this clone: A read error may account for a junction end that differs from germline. CDR3 loop: CASSLGPTTGHF. CDR3 in DNA: TGTGCCAGCAGTCTTGGACCGACTACGGGGCATTTT. This chain connects TRBV11-1 to TRBJ2-3; the D gene could be TRBD1 or TRBD2 (5 bases each). Germline CDR1 reads SGHAT; CDR2 reads FQDESV (reference sequence). This CDR3 has 12 residues.

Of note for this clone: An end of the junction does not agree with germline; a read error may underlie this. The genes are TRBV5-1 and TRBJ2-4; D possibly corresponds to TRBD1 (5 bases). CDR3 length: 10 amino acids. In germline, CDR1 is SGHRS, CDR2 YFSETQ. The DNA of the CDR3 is TGCGCCAGCAGCTTCCCCCCTGGGGCTTTC. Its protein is CASSFPPGAF.

The CDR3, as DNA: TGTGCCTGGAGTGTACGGAGGGGGGTGGCCACTGAAGCTTTCTTT. Its translation: CAWSVRRGVATEAFF. The J gene is TRBJ1-1, the V gene TRBV30, with D possibly being TRBD1 (6 bases). CDR3 size: 15 residues. Trimming left V 0 bases short and J 4 bases short, with 15 bases between. Per germline, CDR1 GTSNPN and CDR2 SVGIG (reference sequence). The variable domain in full, completed from reference TRBV30 and TRBJ1-1, reads SQTIHQWPATLVQPVGSPLSLECTVEGTSNPNLYWYRQAAGRGLQLLFYSVGIGQISSEVPQNLSASRPQDRQFILSSKKLLLSDSGFYLCAWSVRRGVATEAFFGQGTRLTVV.

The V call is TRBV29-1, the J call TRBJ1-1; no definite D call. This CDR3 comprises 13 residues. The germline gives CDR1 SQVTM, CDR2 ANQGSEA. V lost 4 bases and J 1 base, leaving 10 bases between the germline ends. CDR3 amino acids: CSVVSPRNTEAFF. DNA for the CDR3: TGCAGCGTTGTGAGCCCGCGGAACACTGAAGCTTTCTTT.

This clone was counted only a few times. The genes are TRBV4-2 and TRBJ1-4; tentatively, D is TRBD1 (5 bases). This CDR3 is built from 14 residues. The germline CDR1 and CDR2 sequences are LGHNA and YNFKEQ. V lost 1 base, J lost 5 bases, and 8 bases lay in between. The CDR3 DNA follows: TGTGCCAGCAGCCAAGCTAAGGGGAATGAAAAACTGTTTTTT. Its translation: CASSQAKGNEKLFF.

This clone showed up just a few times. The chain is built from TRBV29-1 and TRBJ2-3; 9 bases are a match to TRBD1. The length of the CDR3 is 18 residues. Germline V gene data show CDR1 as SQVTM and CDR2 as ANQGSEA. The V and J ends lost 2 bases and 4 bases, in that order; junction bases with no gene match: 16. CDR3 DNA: TGCAGCGTTGAACTTAGAGAGCCCGGACAGGGGTACTCAGATACGCAGTATTTT. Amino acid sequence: CSVELREPGQGYSDTQYF.